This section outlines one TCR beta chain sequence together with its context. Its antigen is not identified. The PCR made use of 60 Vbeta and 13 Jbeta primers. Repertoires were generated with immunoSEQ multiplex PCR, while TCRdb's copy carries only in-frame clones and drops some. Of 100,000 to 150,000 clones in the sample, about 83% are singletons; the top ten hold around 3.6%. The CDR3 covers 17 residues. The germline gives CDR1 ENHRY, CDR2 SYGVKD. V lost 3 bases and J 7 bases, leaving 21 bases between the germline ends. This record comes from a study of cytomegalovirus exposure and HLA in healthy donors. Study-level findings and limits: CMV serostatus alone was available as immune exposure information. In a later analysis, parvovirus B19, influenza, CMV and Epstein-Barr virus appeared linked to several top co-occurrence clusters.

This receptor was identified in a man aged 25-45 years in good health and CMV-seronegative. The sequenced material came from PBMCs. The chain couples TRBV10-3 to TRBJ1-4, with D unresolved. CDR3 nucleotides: TGTGCCATCAGTGACCCGAGCCGGGAGGGAGGCGGTGAAAAACTGTTTTTT. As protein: CAISDPSREGGGEKLFF.